The rows below give T cell receptor beta chains drawn from one sample of a study of radiation and T cells in renal cell carcinoma. The method was immunoSEQ multiplex PCR; TCRdb's version includes in-frame clones alone and lacks a portion of them. The sample has 140,000 to 150,000 clones; 75% to 90% are singletons. The material sequenced was blood, taken from a patient whose treatment included radiotherapy and nephrectomy. Receptors were obtained from a woman between 50 and 59 years old with renal cell carcinoma. The CDR3 runs from the conserved cysteine through the conserved F or W. Each record gives: V gene, clone size, CDR3 protein. Only some rows state a clone size, as once, few, many or a class for expanded clones.

TRBV30,NA,CAWSPRGLVEKLFF
TRBV10-2,NA,CASQTSGRSGYEQYF
TRBV11-2,once,CASSLTGTATGELFF
TRBV7-2,NA,CASAAGMRSPLHF
TRBV18,NA,CASSPRTGNTEAFF
TRBV19,NA,CASSIRQGGSYEQYF
TRBV21-1,once,CASSKVNGYYGYTF
TRBV5-1,few,CASSLESGATGELFF
TRBV28,NA,CASSPNYGRPEEKLFF
TRBV6-1,NA,CASSLRWSEAFF
TRBV5-4,NA,CASSLAGAGANTGELFF
TRBV28,NA,CASSQTGPETQYF
TRBV28,NA,CASSWGSSGGARETQYF
TRBV2,few,CASSTDRGSEQFF
TRBV19,once,CASSTGAGEADTQYF
TRBV5-5,once,CASSPSIRDTEAFF
TRBV7-2,NA,CASSDVVAGGNEKLFF
TRBV18,NA,CASRQGIDSNQPQHF
TRBV19,NA,CASSIVGTGGEKLFF
TRBV10-1,once,CASSGGANEKLFF
TRBV10-3,NA,CAISEVPPKDTGELFF
TRBV30,NA,CAWSPLMGDTQYF
TRBV28,NA,CASSLPLGGNYGYTF
TRBV6-5,NA,CASRDFNEKLFF
TRBV19,once,CASSPPDRRYYGYTF
TRBV7-9,few,CASSLLGGTNTEAFF
TRBV6-4,NA,CASSGMASSYNEQFF
TRBV9,NA,CASSVEAGPQETQYF
TRBV15,NA,CATSRWTSGGASTDTQYF
TRBV29-1,NA,CSVEESGDGYTF
TRBV5-1,NA,CASSFLAGGDYEQYF